This is a list of T cell receptor beta chains from one sample in a study of shared clonotypes between healthy human individuals. Profiled with immunoSEQ multiplex PCR; TCRdb holds only in-frame clones, not every one. The sample yields about 2 million clones, approximately 94% seen once. Material for sequencing was naive CD8+ T cells sorted from blood. These receptors were obtained from a young man in good health. Both conserved end residues are part of each CDR3. Fields, in order: V gene, clone size, J gene, D gene, CDR3 DNA, CDR3 protein. The D gene is left open where the match is weak. Clone sizes are given selectively: once, few, many, or a class where the clone is expanded.

TRBV7-9	.	TRBJ2-3	TRBD2	TGTGCCAGCAGCCCTAGCGGGTCTAGCACAGATACGCAGTATTTT	CASSPSGSSTDTQYF
TRBV10-3	once	TRBJ1-6	.	TGTGCCATCAGTGAGTCGACCGGGAGGCCCCTCCACTTT	CAISESTGRPLHF
TRBV10-3	.	TRBJ1-1	.	TGTGCCATCAGTGAGTCAAAGGGGGTCTTAAACACTGAAGCTTTCTTT	CAISESKGVLNTEAFF
TRBV19	.	TRBJ2-7	TRBD1	TGTGCCAGTAGTGACCGGGACAGGGGTTTCGACGAGCAGTACTTC	CASSDRDRGFDEQYF
TRBV7-2	.	TRBJ1-2	.	TGTGCCAGCAGCTTAGCTGAAGGGGTCTACGGCTACACCTTC	CASSLAEGVYGYTF
TRBV7-9	.	TRBJ1-1	.	TGTGCCAGCAGCTTTGGGAGCACTGAAGCTTTCTTT	CASSFGSTEAFF
TRBV6-1	.	TRBJ2-7	TRBD1	TGTGCCAGCAGTCACCGGGACAGATCCTACGAGCAGTACTTC	CASSHRDRSYEQYF
TRBV30	.	TRBJ2-4	.	TGTGCCTGGAGGGCTGACCCGGGTTGGCCCCAGTACTTC	CAWRADPGWPQYF
TRBV7-9	.	TRBJ2-3	.	TGTGCCAGCAGCTTAACAGGAGGGAATGCAGATACGCAGTATTTT	CASSLTGGNADTQYF
TRBV27	.	TRBJ2-2	TRBD2	TGTGCCAGCAGGAAATTAGCGGGCGATCTCACCGGGGAGCTGTTTTTT	CASRKLAGDLTGELFF
TRBV4-1	.	TRBJ2-7	.	TGCGCCAGCAGCCAATCGCTAGCGTCCTCCTACGAGCAGTACTTC	CASSQSLASSYEQYF
TRBV7-9	.	TRBJ2-7	TRBD2	TGTGCCAGCAGCTTGTCTAGCGGGGAGAGCTCCTACGAGCAGTACTTC	CASSLSSGESSYEQYF
TRBV11-2	.	TRBJ2-7	.	TGTGCCAGCAGCCCCTCCTACGAGCAGTACTTC	CASSPSYEQYF
TRBV5-1	.	TRBJ2-7	TRBD1	TGCGCCAGCAGCCACCCGACAGGGCTCTACGAGCAGTACTTC	CASSHPTGLYEQYF
TRBV5-1	.	TRBJ2-1	TRBD2	TGCGCCAGCAGCTTGAGAACTAGCGGGAGCTACAATGAGCAGTTCTTC	CASSLRTSGSYNEQFF
TRBV30	.	TRBJ2-5	TRBD2	TGTGCCTGGAGTGTAGGTGGGGAGGGGGAGACCCAGTACTTC	CAWSVGGEGETQYF
TRBV2	.	TRBJ1-2	.	TGTGCCAGCAGTGAAGCGCTTTGGGGCGATACTAACTATGGCTACACCTTC	CASSEALWGDTNYGYTF
TRBV12-5	.	TRBJ2-1	.	TGTGCTAGTGGTTTAAGTGTGGATGAGCAGTTCTTC	CASGLSVDEQFF
TRBV6-4	.	TRBJ1-6	TRBD1	TGTGCCAGCAGTGAAACGGGACAGGGCGGTTCACCCCTCCACTTT	CASSETGQGGSPLHF
TRBV27	.	TRBJ2-6	.	TGTGCCAGCAGTTCTATCAGCGTACAGGGCGCTGGGGCCAACGTCCTGACTTTC	CASSSISVQGAGANVLTF
TRBV13	.	TRBJ1-4	.	TGTGCCAGCAGTGCCGCGGGGGGCGAAAAACTGTTTTTT	CASSAAGGEKLFF
TRBV2	.	TRBJ2-7	TRBD2	TGTGCCAGCAGTGATTATAGTAGCGGGAGGATTTTATCCTACGAGCAGTACTTC	CASSDYSSGRILSYEQYF
TRBV2	once	TRBJ2-7	.	TGTGCCAGCCTAGTCGGACAATACGAGCAGTACTTC	CASLVGQYEQYF
TRBV2	.	TRBJ2-7	.	TGTGCCAGCAGTGAATACCACTACGAGCAGTACTTC	CASSEYHYEQYF
TRBV6-1	.	TRBJ1-2	.	TGTGCCAGCAACCCGGGACAAAACCCCGGGGGCTACACCTTC	CASNPGQNPGGYTF
TRBV5-6	.	TRBJ2-7	TRBD1	TGTGCCAGCAGCTTGGGTCCAGGGGGATTCTACGAGCAGTACTTC	CASSLGPGGFYEQYF